Below, 21 T cell receptor beta chains from the same sample are listed, as sequenced in a study of blood T cell repertoires in COVID-19. Sequencing used immunoSEQ multiplex PCR; TCRdb keeps in-frame clones, though not all of them. The sample shows about 100,000 clones, around 86% of them seen only once. Sequenced input: peripheral blood. The receptors here all came from a man between 50 and 59 years old with acute or convalescent COVID-19.

The V and J genes are TRBV9 and TRBJ2-5; 7 bases line up with TRBD1. The CDR3 has 13 residues. With 3 bases clipped from V and 5 bases from J, the junction kept 4 bases outside the gene matches. Germline assignment: CDR1 SGDLS and CDR2 YYNGEE. The DNA of the CDR3 is TGTGCCAGCAGCGGAGGGGGCGCGGAGACCCAGTACTTC. It translates to CASSGGGAETQYF.

The chain combines TRBV5-1 with TRBJ2-7, with 8 bases matching TRBD2. CDR1 SGHRS and CDR2 YFSETQ come from the germline V gene. The CDR3 contains 17 residues. V was clipped by 0 bases and J by 1 base; unmatched bases: 9. CDR3 DNA: TGCGCCAGCAGCTTGGGTTTCGGGAGGGCCTTTTCCTACGAGCAGTACTTC. This sequence encodes CASSLGFGRAFSYEQYF.

The rearrangement uses TRBV5-1 and TRBJ2-3; 7 bases agree with TRBD2. Germline-derived CDR1 and CDR2 are SGHRS and YFSETQ. The ends lost 1 base at V and 0 bases at J; junction bases unmatched: 2. The CDR3 is made up of 15 amino acids. DNA of the CDR3: TGCGCCAGCAGCTTGAGCGGGACTAGCACAGATACGCAGTATTTT. Translation: CASSLSGTSTDTQYF.

The chain uses TRBV6-5 and TRBJ2-2; possibly TRBD1 for D (9 bases). V was trimmed by 6 bases and J by 13 bases, leaving 21 bases between them. CDR3 size: 14 residues. Looked up from germline, CDR1 is MNHEY and CDR2 is SVGAGI. CDR3 sequence (DNA): TGTGCCAGCAGAGGACAGGGGACTAGTTTGGGGCTGTTTTTT. Encoded protein: CASRGQGTSLGLFF.

This sequence joins TRBV2 and TRBJ2-3, with TRBD2 as a possible D gene (7 bases). CDR3 length: 13 amino acids. Trimming removed 3 bases from V and 7 bases from J, with 11 bases in between. Germline CDR1 and CDR2: SNHLY and FYNNEI. The CDR3 loop is CASSEGGRYTQYF. In DNA form, the CDR3 reads TGTGCCAGCAGTGAGGGGGGGCGGTATACGCAGTATTTT.

This chain connects TRBV4-1 to TRBJ2-3; maybe TRBD1 (5 bases). Trimming pared 1 base from V and 5 bases from J, leaving 16 bases between. This CDR3 is 16 amino acids long. The V gene's germline CDR1 is MGHRA and CDR2 YSYEKL. DNA of the CDR3: TGCGCCAGCAGCCAAGTGGGCCGAAGGGGCGTAGATACGCAGTATTTT. Translation: CASSQVGRRGVDTQYF.

The chain couples TRBV19 to TRBJ2-2, with a possible D match to TRBD1 (6 bases). CDR1 is LNHDA, CDR2 SQIVND, per germline (reference sequence). The CDR3 sequence is 17 residues long. The V end lost 3 bases, the J end lost 4 bases, and 18 bases lay between the germline ends. CDR3 residues: CASSMFPPVGATGELFF. DNA of the CDR3: TGTGCCAGTAGTATGTTTCCCCCCGTGGGGGCCACCGGGGAGCTGTTTTTT.

V and J are TRBV9 and TRBJ2-1; 9 bases are a match to TRBD2. CDR1 and CDR2 from the germline V gene are SGDLS and YYNGEE. This CDR3 contains 16 residues. V was pared by 0 bases and J by 5 bases, with 6 bases of the junction left unmatched. The CDR3 bases are TGTGCCAGCAGCGTAGAGTGGACTAGCGTTAACAATGAGCAGTTCTTC. As protein: CASSVEWTSVNNEQFF.

The V gene is TRBV27, the J gene TRBJ2-3; 7 bases agree with TRBD2. This CDR3 is built from 13 residues. CDR1 and CDR2 from the germline V gene are MNHEY and SMNVEV (reference sequence). V was clipped by 6 bases and J by 1 base; unmatched bases: 1. CDR3 in DNA: TGTGCCAGCAGACGGGGGGGCACAGATACGCAGTATTTT. This codes for CASRRGGTDTQYF.

The chain joins TRBV19 to TRBJ1-6; unclear D gene. Trimming took off 5 bases at V and 2 bases at J, with 10 bases between the two ends. This CDR3 is 15 amino acids long. Germline loops: CDR1 LNHDA, CDR2 SQIVND (reference sequence). CDR3: CASSPQEAYNSPLHF. The CDR3 coding sequence is TGTGCCAGTAGTCCCCAGGAGGCCTATAATTCACCCCTCCACTTT.

In its sample, this clone was seen once. The chain employs TRBV25-1 and TRBJ1-2, with D possibly matching TRBD1 (6 bases). V lost 2 bases and J lost 2, with 6 bases in between. CDR1 is MGHDK and CDR2 is SYGVNS in the germline V gene. The CDR3 runs to 13 residues. CDR3 amino acids: CASSEQGNYGYTF. The DNA for the CDR3 is TGTGCCAGCAGTGAACAGGGGAACTATGGCTACACCTTC.

The rearrangement joins TRBV21-1 to TRBJ2-2; the DNA was not used to check the table's D call, TRBD1. TRBV21-1 is labeled a pseudogene. The CDR3 spans 15 residues. The CDR3 loop is CASSKTGSNTGELFF. CDR3 sequence (DNA): TGTGCCAGCAGCAAGACAGGGTCTAACACCGGGGAGCTGTTTTTT.

CDR3 amino acids: CASSPAGNEAFF. The CDR3 DNA sequence: TGTGCCAGCTCACCAGCCGGGAATGAAGCTTTCTTT. The chain has TRBV18 and TRBJ1-1; D unresolved. The CDR3 is made up of 12 amino acids. CDR1 KGHSH and CDR2 LQKENI come from the germline V gene. V was clipped by 2 bases and J by 7 bases, with 8 bases between them.

The chain employs TRBV19 and TRBJ2-5; 8 bases match TRBD2. This CDR3 has 15 residues. Germline V lookup: CDR1 LNHDA, CDR2 SQIVND (reference sequence). V was clipped by 3 bases and J by 3 bases; unmatched bases: 6. CDR3: CASSIDPGLEETQYF. For the CDR3, the DNA is TGTGCCAGTAGTATCGATCCGGGACTAGAAGAGACCCAGTACTTC.

This chain's CDR3 is CASRLSGDEQFF. The CDR3 nucleotides are TGTGCCAGCAGACTTAGCGGGGATGAGCAGTTCTTC. This chain connects TRBV2 to TRBJ2-1, with 8 positions matching TRBD2. The ends lost 6 bases at V and 8 bases at J; junction bases unmatched: 3. CDR3 length equals 12 residues. The germline V gene encodes CDR1 SNHLY and CDR2 FYNNEI.

This sequence joins TRBV29-1 and TRBJ1-2; 11 bases are a match to TRBD1. With 6 bases clipped from V and 2 bases from J, the junction kept 8 bases outside the gene matches. The V gene's germline CDR1 is SQVTM and CDR2 ANQGSEA. This CDR3 comprises 15 residues. CDR3: CSVSGGDRGNYGYTF. CDR3 nucleotides: TGCAGCGTCTCAGGGGGGGACAGGGGGAACTATGGCTACACCTTC.

V is TRBV4-1 and J is TRBJ2-7, with 9 bases that match TRBD2. V shed 2 bases and J 4 bases; nucleotides not matched to a gene: 3. The CDR3 is 14 amino acids. From germline, CDR1 is MGHRA and CDR2 YSYEKL. In DNA, the CDR3 is TGCGCCAGCAGCCAATCCCTAGCGGGGTACGAGCAGTACTTC. As protein: CASSQSLAGYEQYF.

J is TRBJ2-7 and V is TRBV11-2; possible D gene TRBD1, 6 bases. The V gene's germline CDR1 is SGHAT and CDR2 FQNNGV. This CDR3 contains 15 residues. Trimming took 6 bases from V and 2 from J, leaving 17 bases between them. This chain's CDR3 is CASSHAVQGAYEQYF. For the CDR3, the DNA is TGTGCCAGCAGTCATGCGGTACAGGGCGCCTACGAGCAGTACTTC.

The chain recombines TRBV28 with TRBJ1-1, with a tentative D call TRBD1 (5 bases). The CDR3 consists of 14 residues. Looked up from germline, CDR1 is MDHEN and CDR2 is SYDVKM. The V end was cut by 7 bases, the J end by 3 bases, with 15 bases between. CDR3 DNA: TGTGCCAGCACCCCCCTGACAGTTTACACTGAAGCTTTCTTT. Translated: CASTPLTVYTEAFF.

The V and J genes are TRBV28 and TRBJ2-3; D remains unclear. V was cut by 1 base and J by 0 bases, with 8 bases left in between. This CDR3 contains 15 residues. Germline assignment: CDR1 MDHEN and CDR2 SYDVKM. The DNA for the CDR3 is TGTGCCAGCAGTTTATTGACATTGAGCACAGATACGCAGTATTTT. Encoded protein: CASSLLTLSTDTQYF.

The V call is TRBV13, the J call TRBJ2-7, with D possibly TRBD2 on 5 matching bases. V lost 2 bases and J lost 0, with 11 bases in between. In germline, CDR1 is PRHDT, CDR2 FYEKMQ (reference sequence). CDR3 size: 15 residues. CDR3 loop: CASSLLTGSSYEQYF. CDR3 bases: TGTGCCAGCAGCTTACTTACTGGGAGCTCCTACGAGCAGTACTTC.